Below, one T cell receptor beta chain is given with its context. V lost 5 bases, J lost 7 bases, and 7 bases stayed unmatched. Germline assignment: CDR1 MNHEY and CDR2 SMNVEV (reference sequence). The CDR3 has 14 amino acids. Authors' data handling: Estimates of nucleated cell counts were drawn from the amplification of reference gene primers. TCRdb's table, derived via immunoSEQ multiplex PCR, lists solely in-frame clones and lacks some. The D gene and trimming were derived from the DNA, and the V and J assignments and clone size from that table. The profile shows over 150,000 clones, roughly 72% of them singletons. The sample belongs to a study of blood T cell repertoires in COVID-19. Looking at the study overall: Acute-phase and convalescent COVID-19 samples originated in the United States, Italy and Spain. PBMCs, B-cell-depleted T cells, or T cells were the source of the cDNA or gDNA that made up the material.

Sequencing input: peripheral blood. J is TRBJ1-4 and V is TRBV27; TRBD1 matches 7 bases. The receptor was isolated from a woman over 75 with acute or convalescent COVID-19. The DNA of the CDR3 is TGTGCCAGCAGTCAGAACAGGGGAGCTGAAAAACTGTTTTTT. Translating gives CASSQNRGAEKLFF.